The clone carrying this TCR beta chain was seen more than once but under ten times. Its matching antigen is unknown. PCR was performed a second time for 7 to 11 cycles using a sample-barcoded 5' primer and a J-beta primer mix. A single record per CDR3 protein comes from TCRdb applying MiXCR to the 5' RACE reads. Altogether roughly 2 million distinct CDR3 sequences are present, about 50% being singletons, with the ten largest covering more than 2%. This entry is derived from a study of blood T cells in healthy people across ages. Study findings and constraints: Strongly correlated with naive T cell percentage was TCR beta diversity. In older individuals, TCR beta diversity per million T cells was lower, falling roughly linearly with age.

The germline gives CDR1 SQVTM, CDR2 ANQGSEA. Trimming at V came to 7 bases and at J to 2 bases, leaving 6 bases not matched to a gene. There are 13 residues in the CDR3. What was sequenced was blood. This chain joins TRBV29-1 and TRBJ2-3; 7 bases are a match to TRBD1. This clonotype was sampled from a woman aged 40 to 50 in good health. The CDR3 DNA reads TGCAGCGGATACAGGGGAACCACAGATACGCAGTATTTT. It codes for CSGYRGTTDTQYF.